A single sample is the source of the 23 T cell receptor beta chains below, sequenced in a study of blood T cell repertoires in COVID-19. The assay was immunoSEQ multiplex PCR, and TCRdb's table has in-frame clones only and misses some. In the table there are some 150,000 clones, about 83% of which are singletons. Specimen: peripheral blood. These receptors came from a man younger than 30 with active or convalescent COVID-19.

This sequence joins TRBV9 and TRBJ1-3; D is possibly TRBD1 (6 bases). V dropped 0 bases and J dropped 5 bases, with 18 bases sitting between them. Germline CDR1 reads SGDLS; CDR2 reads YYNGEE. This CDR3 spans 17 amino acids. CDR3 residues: CASSVGGKTGDRNTIYF. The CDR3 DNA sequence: TGTGCCAGCAGCGTAGGGGGGAAGACAGGAGATAGAAACACCATATATTTT.

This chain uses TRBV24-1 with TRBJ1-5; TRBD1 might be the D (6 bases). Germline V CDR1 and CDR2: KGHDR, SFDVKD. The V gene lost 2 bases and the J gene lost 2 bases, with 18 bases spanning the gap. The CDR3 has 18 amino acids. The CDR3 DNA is TGTGCCACCAGTGATTCGCGTTTACAGGGTAAAGGCAATCAGCCCCAGCATTTT. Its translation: CATSDSRLQGKGNQPQHF.

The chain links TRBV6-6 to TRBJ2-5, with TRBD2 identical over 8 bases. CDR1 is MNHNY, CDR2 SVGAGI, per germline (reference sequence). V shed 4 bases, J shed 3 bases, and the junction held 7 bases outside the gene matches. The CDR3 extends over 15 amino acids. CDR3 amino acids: CASSSEGRGEETQYF. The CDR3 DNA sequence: TGTGCCAGCAGTTCCGAGGGGCGGGGGGAAGAGACCCAGTACTTC.

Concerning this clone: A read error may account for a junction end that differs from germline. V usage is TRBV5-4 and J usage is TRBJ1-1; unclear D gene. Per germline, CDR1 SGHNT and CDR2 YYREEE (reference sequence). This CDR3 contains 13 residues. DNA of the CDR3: TGTGCCAGCAGCACTACGGAGAACGCTGAAGCTTTCTTT. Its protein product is CASSTTENAEAFF.

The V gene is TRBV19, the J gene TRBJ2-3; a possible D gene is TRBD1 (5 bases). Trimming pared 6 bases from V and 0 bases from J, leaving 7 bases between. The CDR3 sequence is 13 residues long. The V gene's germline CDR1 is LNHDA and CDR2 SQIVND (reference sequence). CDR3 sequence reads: CASSDSSTDTQYF. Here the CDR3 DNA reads TGTGCCAGTAGCGACAGCAGCACAGATACGCAGTATTTT.

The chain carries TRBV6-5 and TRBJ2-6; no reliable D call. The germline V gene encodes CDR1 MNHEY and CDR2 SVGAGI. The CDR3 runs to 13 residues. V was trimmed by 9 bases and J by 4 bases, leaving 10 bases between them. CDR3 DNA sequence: TGTGCCAGTCTCCCCCGGGGGGCCAACGTCCTGACTTTC. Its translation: CASLPRGANVLTF.

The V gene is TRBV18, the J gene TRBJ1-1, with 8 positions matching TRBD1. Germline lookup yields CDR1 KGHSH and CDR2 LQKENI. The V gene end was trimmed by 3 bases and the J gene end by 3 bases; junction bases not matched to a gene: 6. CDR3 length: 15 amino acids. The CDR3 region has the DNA TGTGCCAGCTCACCCTCGACAGGGGCGGACACTGAAGCTTTCTTT. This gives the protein CASSPSTGADTEAFF.

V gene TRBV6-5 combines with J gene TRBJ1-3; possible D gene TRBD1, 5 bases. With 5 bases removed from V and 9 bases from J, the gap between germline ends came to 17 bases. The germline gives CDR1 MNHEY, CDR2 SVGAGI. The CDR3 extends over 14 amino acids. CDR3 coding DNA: TGTGCCAGCAGTCAACGAGGTTTGGGGGGCACCATATATTTT. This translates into CASSQRGLGGTIYF.

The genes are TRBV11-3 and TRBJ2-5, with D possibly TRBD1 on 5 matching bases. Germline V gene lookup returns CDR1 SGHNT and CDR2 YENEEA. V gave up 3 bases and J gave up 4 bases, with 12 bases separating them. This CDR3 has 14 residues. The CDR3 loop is CASSFRRQGETQYF. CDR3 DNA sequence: TGTGCCAGCAGCTTTAGACGGCAGGGAGAGACCCAGTACTTC.

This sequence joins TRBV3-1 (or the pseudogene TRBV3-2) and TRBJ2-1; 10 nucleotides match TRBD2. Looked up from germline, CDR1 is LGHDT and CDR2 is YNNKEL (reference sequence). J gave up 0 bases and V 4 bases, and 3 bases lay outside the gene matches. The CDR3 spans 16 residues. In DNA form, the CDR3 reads TGTGCCAGCAGCCGAGCTAGCGGGGGCTCCTACAATGAGCAGTTCTTC. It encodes CASSRASGGSYNEQFF.

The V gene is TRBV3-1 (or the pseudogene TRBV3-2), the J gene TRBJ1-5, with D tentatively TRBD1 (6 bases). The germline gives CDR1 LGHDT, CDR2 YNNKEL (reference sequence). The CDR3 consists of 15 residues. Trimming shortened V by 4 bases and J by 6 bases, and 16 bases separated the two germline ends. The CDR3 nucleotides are TGTGCCAGCAGCCCCTCCGGACAGACCGGTCAGCCCCAGCATTTT. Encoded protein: CASSPSGQTGQPQHF.

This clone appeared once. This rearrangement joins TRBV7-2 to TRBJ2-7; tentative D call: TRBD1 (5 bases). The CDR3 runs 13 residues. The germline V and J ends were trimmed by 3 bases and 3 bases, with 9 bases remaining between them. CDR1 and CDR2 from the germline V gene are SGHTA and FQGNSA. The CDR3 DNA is TGTGCCAGCAGCTTTAGGGGCGGCTACGAGCAGTACTTC. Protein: CASSFRGGYEQYF. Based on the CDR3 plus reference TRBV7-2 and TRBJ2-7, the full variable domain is GAGVSQSPSNKVTEKGKDVELRCDPISGHTALYWYRQSLGQGLEFLIYFQGNSAPDKSGLPSDRFSAERTGGSVSTLTIQRTQQEDSAVYLCASSFRGGYEQYFGPGTRLTVT.

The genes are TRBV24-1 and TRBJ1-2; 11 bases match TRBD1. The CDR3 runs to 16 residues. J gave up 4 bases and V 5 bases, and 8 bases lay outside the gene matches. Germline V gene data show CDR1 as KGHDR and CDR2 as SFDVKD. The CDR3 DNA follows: TGTGCCACCAGTGCCACGGGGACAGGGGGGGTCTATGGCTACACCTTC. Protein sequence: CATSATGTGGVYGYTF.

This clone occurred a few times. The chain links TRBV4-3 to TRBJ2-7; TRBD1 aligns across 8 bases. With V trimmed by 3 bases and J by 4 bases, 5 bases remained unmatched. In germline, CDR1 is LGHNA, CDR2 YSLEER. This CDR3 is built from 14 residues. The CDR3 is CASSQYRGDYEQYF. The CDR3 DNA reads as TGCGCCAGCAGCCAGTACAGGGGGGATTACGAGCAGTACTTC.

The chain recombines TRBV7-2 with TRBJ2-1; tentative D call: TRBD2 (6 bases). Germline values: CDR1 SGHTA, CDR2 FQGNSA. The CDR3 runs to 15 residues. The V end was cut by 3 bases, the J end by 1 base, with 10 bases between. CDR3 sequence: CASSFGGASYNEQFF. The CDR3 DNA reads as TGTGCCAGCAGCTTCGGAGGGGCTTCCTACAATGAGCAGTTCTTC.

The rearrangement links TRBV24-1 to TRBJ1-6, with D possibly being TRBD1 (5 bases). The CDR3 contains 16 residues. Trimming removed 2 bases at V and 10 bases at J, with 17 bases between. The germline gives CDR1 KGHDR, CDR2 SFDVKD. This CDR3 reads CATSDSPGGGSSPLHF. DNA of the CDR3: TGTGCCACCAGTGATTCCCCTGGCGGGGGAAGCTCACCCCTCCACTTT.

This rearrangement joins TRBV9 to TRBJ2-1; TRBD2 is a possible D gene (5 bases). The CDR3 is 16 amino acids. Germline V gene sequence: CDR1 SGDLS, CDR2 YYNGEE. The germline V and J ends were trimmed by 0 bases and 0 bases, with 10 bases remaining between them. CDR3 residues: CASSVVGVTSYNEQFF. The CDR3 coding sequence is TGTGCCAGCAGCGTAGTCGGGGTTACCTCCTACAATGAGCAGTTCTTC.

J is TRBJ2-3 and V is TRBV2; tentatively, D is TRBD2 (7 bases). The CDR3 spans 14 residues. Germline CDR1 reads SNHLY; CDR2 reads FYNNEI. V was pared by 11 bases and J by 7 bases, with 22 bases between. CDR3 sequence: CAGGNGGGVNTQYF. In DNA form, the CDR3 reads TGTGCCGGAGGGAATGGGGGGGGCGTAAATACGCAGTATTTT.

The CDR3 sequence is CASNTGLSGANVLTF. DNA of the CDR3: TGTGCCAGCAACACAGGGCTTTCTGGGGCCAACGTCCTGACTTTC. This chain connects TRBV28 to TRBJ2-6; TRBD1 is a possible D gene (6 bases). The germline V gene encodes CDR1 MDHEN and CDR2 SYDVKM. CDR3 size: 15 residues. Between the trimmed V and J ends, which lost 7 bases and 1 base, there was a span of 11 bases. The variable domain in full, with the rest retrieved from reference TRBV28 and TRBJ2-6, is DVKVTQSSRYLVKRTGEKVFLECVQDMDHENMFWYRQDPGLGLRLIYFSYDVKMKEKGDIPEGYSVSREKKERFSLILESASTNQTSMYLCASNTGLSGANVLTFGAGSRLTVL.

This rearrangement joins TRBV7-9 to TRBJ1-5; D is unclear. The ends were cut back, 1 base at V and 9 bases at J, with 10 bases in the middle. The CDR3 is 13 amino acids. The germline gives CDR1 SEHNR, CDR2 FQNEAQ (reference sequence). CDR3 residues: CASSLGQAGPQHF. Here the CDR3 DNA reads TGTGCCAGCAGCTTAGGTCAAGCAGGGCCCCAGCATTTT.

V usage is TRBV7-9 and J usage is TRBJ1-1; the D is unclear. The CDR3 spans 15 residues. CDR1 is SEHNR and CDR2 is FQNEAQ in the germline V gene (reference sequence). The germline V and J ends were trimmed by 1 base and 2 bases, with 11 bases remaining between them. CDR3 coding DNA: TGTGCCAGCAGCTTAGGCTCAGCGTATAACACTGAAGCTTTCTTT. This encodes CASSLGSAYNTEAFF.

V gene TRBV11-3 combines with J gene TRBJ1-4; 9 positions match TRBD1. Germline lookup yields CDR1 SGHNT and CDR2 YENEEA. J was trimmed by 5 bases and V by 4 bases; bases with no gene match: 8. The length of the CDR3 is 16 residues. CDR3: CASSWLPGQGNEKLFF. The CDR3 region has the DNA TGTGCCAGCAGCTGGCTACCGGGACAGGGCAATGAAAAACTGTTTTTT. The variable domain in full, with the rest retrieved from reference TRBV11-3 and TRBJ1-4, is EAGVVQSPRYKIIEKKQPVAFWCNPISGHNTLYWYLQNLGQGPELLIRYENEEAVDDSQLPKDRFSAERLKGVDSTLKIQPAELGDSAVYLCASSWLPGQGNEKLFFGSGTQLSVL.

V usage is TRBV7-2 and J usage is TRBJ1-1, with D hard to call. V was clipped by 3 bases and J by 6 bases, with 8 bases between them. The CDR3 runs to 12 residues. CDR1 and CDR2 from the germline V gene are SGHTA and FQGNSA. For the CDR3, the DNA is TGTGCCAGCAGCTTTCAGGAGGCTGAAGCTTTCTTT. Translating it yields CASSFQEAEAFF. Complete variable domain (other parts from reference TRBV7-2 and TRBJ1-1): GAGVSQSPSNKVTEKGKDVELRCDPISGHTALYWYRQSLGQGLEFLIYFQGNSAPDKSGLPSDRFSAERTGGSVSTLTIQRTQQEDSAVYLCASSFQEAEAFFGQGTRLTVV.